This T cell receptor beta chain was sequenced in a study of radiotherapy plus CTLA-4 blockade in lung cancer. The method was immunoSEQ multiplex PCR; TCRdb's version includes in-frame clones alone and lacks a portion of them. Seen here are about 95,000 clones, roughly 80% observed once, and the top ten hold around 0.79%. CDR3 length equals 12 residues. V was trimmed by 6 bases and J by 3 bases, leaving 12 bases between them. The germline CDR1 and CDR2 sequences are SQVTM and ANQGSEA. As concerns this clone: Its specificity is unknown.

Findings and limits, study-wide: Once radiotherapy plus ipilimumab had been given, TCR clones derived from tumor expanded in blood.

V is TRBV29-1 and J is TRBJ2-7, with D maybe TRBD2 (5 bases). The input for sequencing was peripheral blood, taken from a patient treated with radiotherapy plus ipilimumab. The receptor comes from a human donor with non-small cell lung cancer who had stable disease on radiotherapy plus ipilimumab. CDR3 DNA: TGCAGCGTAACGGGGAGCGGCTACGAGCAGTACTTC. It is translated as CSVTGSGYEQYF.